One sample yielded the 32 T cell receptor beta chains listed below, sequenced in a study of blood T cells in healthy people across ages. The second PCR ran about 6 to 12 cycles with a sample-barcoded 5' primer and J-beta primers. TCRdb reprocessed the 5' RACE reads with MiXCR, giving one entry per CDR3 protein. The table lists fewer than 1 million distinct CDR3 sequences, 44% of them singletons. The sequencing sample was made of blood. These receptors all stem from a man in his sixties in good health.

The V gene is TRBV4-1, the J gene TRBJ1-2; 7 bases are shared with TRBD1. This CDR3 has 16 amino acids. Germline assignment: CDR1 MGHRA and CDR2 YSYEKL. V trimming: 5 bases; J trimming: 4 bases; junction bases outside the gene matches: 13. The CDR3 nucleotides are TGCGCCAGCAGCGAACAATCTACCCAGGGGGGCTATGGCTACACCTTC. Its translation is CASSEQSTQGGYGYTF.

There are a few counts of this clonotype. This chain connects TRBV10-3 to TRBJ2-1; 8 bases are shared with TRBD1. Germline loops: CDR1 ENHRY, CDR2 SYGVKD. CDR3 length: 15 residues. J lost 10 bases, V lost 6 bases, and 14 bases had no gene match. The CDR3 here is CAISDGQGAIGEQFF. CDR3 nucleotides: TGTGCCATCAGCGACGGACAGGGCGCCATTGGGGAGCAGTTCTTC.

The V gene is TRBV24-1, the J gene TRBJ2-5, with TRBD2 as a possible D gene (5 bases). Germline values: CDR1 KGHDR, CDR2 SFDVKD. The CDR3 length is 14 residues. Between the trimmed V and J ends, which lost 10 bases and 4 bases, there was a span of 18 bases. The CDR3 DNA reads TGTGCCACTTCAACCTCTGAGGGTAGAGAGACCCAGTACTTC. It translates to CATSTSEGRETQYF.

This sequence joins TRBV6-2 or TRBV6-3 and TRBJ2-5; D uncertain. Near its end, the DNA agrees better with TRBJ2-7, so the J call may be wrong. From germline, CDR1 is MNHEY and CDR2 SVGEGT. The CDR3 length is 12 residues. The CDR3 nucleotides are TGTGCCAGCAGTAAAGTCGGGCCCGAGCAGTACTTC. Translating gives CASSKVGPEQYF.

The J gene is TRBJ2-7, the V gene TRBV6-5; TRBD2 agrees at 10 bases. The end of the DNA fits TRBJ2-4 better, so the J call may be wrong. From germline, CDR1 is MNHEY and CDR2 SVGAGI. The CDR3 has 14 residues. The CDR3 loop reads CASSRAGGRDIQYF. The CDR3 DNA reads TGTGCCAGCAGTCGAGCGGGGGGGCGGGACATTCAGTACTTC.

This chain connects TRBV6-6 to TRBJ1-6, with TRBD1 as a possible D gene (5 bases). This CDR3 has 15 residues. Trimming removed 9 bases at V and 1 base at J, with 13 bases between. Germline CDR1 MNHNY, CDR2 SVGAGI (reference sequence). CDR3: CASSREWSYNSPLHF. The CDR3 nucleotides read TGTGCCAGTTCCAGGGAATGGTCCTATAATTCACCCCTCCACTTT.

The CDR3 DNA sequence: TGTGCCAGCAGCCAGCTCCGGACAGGGACGAGCGAGCAGTACTTC. Its translation is CASSQLRTGTSEQYF. J is TRBJ2-7 and V is TRBV14; 8 bases fit TRBD1. The CDR3 runs to 15 residues. The V gene end was trimmed by 3 bases and the J gene end by 6 bases; junction bases not matched to a gene: 10. Germline loops: CDR1 SGHDN, CDR2 FVKESK.

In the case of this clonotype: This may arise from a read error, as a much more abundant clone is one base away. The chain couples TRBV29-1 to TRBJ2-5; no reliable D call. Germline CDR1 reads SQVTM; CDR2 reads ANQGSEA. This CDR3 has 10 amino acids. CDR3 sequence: CSGIREAQYF. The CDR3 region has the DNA TGCAGCGGCATTCGAGAGGCCCAGTACTTC.

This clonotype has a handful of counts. CDR3 sequence: CASRAGTGAGNEQFF. CDR3 sequence (DNA): TGTGCCAGCAGAGCCGGGACAGGGGCTGGTAATGAGCAGTTCTTC. J is TRBJ2-1 and V is TRBV28, with TRBD1 matching over 10 bases. V lost 6 bases and J lost 7; bases outside the gene matches: 9. Germline-derived CDR1 and CDR2 are MDHEN and SYDVKM. The length of the CDR3 is 15 residues.

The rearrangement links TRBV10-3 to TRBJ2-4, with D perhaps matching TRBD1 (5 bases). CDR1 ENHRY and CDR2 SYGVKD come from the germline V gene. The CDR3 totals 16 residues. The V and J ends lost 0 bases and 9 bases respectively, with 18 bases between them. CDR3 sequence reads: CAISESSIGAGGIQYF. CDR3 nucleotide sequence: TGTGCCATCAGTGAGTCGAGTATTGGGGCCGGTGGCATTCAGTACTTC.

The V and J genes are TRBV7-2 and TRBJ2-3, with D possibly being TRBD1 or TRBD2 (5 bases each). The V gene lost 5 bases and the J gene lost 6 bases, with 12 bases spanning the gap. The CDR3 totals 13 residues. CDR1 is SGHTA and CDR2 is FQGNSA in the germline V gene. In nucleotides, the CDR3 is TGTGCCAGCAGCAACTGGGGCGGGGATACGCAGTATTTT. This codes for CASSNWGGDTQYF.

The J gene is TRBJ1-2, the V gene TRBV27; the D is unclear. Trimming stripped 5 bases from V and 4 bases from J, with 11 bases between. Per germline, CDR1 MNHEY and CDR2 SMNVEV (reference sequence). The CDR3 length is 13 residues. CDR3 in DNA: TGTGCCAGCAGTCCCACGAGTGGCTATGGCTACACCTTC. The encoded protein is CASSPTSGYGYTF.

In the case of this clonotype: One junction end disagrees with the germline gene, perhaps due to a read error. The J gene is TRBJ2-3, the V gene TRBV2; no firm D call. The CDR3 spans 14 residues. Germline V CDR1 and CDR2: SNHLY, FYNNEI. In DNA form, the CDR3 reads TGTGCCAGCAGTGAAAAGGAATCCCCAGATACGCGGTATTTT. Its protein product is CASSEKESPDTRYF.

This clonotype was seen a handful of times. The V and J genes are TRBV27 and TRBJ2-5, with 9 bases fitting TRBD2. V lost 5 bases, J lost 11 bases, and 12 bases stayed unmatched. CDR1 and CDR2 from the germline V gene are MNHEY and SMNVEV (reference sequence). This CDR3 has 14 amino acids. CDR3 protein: CASSTSGLAWEQYF. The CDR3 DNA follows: TGTGCCAGCAGTACTTCTGGACTAGCGTGGGAGCAGTACTTC.

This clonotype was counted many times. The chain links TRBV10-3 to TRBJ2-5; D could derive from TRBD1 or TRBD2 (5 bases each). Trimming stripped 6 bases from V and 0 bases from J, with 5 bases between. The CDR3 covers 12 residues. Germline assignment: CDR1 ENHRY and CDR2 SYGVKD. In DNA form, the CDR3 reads TGTGCCATCAGGGGGGACCAAGAGACCCAGTACTTC. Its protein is CAIRGDQETQYF.

CDR3 in amino acids: CSATPQSQSVHEQYF. For the CDR3, the DNA is TGCAGTGCTACCCCACAGTCACAGTCCGTCCACGAGCAGTACTTC. The V and J genes are TRBV20-1 and TRBJ2-7; no firm D call. CDR3 size: 15 residues. Germline CDR1 DFQATT, CDR2 SNEGSKA (reference sequence). Trimming took off 4 bases at V and 5 bases at J, with 21 bases between the two ends.

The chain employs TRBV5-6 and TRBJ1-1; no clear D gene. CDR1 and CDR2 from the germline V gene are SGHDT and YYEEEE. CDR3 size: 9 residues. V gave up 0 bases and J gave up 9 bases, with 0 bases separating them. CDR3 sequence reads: CASSLEAFF. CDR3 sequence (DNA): TGTGCCAGCAGCTTGGAAGCTTTCTTT.

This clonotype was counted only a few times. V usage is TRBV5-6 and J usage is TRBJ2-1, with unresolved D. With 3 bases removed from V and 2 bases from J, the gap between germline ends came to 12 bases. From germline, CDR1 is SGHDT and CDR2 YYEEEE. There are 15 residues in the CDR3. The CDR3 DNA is TGTGCCAGCAGCTACGAACCTCCAGCCTACAATGAGCAGTTCTTC. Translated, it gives CASSYEPPAYNEQFF.

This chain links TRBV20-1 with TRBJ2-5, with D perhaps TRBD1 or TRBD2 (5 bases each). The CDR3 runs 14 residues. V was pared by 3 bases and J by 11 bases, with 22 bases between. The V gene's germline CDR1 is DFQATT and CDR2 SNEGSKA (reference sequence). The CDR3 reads CSASGAASYNEQYF. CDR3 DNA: TGCAGTGCTAGCGGGGCGGCGTCCTACAATGAGCAGTACTTC.

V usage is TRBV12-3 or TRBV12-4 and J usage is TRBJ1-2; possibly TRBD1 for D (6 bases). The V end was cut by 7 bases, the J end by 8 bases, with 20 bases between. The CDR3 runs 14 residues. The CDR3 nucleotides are TGTGCCAGCACGCCGAACAGGGAATTGGGCGGCTACACCTTC. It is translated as CASTPNRELGGYTF.

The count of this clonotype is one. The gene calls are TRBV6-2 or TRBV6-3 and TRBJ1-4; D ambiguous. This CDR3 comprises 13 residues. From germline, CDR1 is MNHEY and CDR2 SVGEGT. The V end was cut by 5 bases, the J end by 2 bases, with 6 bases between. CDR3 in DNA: TGTGCCAGCAGTGCGACTACTAATGAAAAACTGTTTTTT. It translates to CASSATTNEKLFF.

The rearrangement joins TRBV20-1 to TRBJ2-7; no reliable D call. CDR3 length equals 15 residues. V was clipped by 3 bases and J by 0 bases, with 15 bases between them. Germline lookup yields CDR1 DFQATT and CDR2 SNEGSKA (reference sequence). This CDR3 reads CSASFGALSSYEQYF. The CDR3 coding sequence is TGCAGTGCTAGCTTCGGTGCTTTAAGCTCCTACGAGCAGTACTTC.

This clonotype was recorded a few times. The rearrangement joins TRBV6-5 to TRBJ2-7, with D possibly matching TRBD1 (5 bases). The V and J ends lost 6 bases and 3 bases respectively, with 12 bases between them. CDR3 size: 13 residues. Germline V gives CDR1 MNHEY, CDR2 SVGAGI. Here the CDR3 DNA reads TGTGCCAGCAGAACCGCAGGACACTACGAGCAGTACTTC. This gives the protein CASRTAGHYEQYF.

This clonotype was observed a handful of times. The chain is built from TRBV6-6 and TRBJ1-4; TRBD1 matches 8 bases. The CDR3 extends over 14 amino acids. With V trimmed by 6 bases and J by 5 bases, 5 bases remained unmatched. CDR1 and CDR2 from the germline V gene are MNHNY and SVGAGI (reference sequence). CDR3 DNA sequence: TGTGCCAGCAGCCGGGGACAGGCAAATGAAAAACTGTTTTTT. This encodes CASSRGQANEKLFF.

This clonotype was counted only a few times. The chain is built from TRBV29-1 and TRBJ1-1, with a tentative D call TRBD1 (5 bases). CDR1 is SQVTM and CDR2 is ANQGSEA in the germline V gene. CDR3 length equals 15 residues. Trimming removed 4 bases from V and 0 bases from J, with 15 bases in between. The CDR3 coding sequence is TGCAGCGTTGGAGACAGCTACTACCTGAACACTGAAGCTTTCTTT. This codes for CSVGDSYYLNTEAFF. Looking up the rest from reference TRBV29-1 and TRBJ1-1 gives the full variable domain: SAVISQKPSRDICQRGTSLTIQCQVDSQVTMMFWYRQQPGQSLTLIATANQGSEATYESGFVIDKFPISRPNLTFSTLTVSNMSPEDSSIYLCSVGDSYYLNTEAFFGQGTRLTVV.

The DNA of the CDR3 is TGTGCCACCACGACTTGGGGCACAGATACGCAGTATTTT. It encodes CATTTWGTDTQYF. The chain combines TRBV2 with TRBJ2-3; unclear D gene. Germline assignment: CDR1 SNHLY and CDR2 FYNNEI. The germline V and J ends were trimmed by 10 bases and 1 base, with 12 bases remaining between them. The CDR3 consists of 13 residues.

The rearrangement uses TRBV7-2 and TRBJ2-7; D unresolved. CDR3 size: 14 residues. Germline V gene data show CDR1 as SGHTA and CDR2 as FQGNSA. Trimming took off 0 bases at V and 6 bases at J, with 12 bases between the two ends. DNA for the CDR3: TGTGCCAGCAGCTTAGCGCCTGCCCCTCTCGAGCAGTACTTC. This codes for CASSLAPAPLEQYF.

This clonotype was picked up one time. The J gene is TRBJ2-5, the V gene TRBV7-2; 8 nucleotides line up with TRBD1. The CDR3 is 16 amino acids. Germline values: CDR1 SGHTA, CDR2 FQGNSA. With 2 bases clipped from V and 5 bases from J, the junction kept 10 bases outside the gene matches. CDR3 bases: TGTGCCAGCAGCTTACTCCCAGGGGGCGGGTGGGAGACCCAGTACTTC. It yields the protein CASSLLPGGGWETQYF.

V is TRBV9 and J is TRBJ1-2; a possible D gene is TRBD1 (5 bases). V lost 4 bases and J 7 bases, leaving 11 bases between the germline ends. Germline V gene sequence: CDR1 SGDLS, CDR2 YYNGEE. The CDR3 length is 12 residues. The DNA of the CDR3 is TGTGCCAGCAGCTTACCGGGACTTGGCTACACCTTC. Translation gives CASSLPGLGYTF.

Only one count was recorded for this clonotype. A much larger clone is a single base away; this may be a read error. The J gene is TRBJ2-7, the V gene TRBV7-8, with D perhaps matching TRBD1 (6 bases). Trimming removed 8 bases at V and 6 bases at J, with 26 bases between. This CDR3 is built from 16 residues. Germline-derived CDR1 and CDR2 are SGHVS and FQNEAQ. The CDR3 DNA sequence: TGTGCCAGCTGCTCACCTGTGGACAGAGGGGAGAGCGAGCAGTACTTC. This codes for CASCSPVDRGESEQYF. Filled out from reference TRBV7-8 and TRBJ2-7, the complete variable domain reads GAGVSQSPRYKVAKRGQDVALRCDPISGHVSLFWYQQALGQGPEFLTYFQNEAQLDKSGLPSDRFFAERPEGSVSTLKIQRTQQEDSAVYLCASCSPVDRGESEQYFGPGTRLTVT.

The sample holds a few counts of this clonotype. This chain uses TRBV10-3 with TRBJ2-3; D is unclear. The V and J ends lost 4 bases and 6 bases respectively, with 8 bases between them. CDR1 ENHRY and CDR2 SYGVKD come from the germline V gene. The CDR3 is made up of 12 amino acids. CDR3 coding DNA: TGTGCCATCAGTGGGTTTAAGGATACGCAGTATTTT. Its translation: CAISGFKDTQYF.

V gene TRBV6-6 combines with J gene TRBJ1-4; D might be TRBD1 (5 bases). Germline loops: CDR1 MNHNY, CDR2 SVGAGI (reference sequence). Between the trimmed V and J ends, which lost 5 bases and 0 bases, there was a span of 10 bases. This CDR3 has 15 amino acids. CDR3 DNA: TGTGCCAGCAGTAGGGACGGTACAACTAATGAAAAACTGTTTTTT. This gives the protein CASSRDGTTNEKLFF.